This TCR beta chain was documented in a study of blood T cell repertoires in COVID-19. At the level of the study: Sites across the United States, Italy and Spain contributed samples from acute and convalescent COVID-19. T cells, B-cell-depleted T cells, or PBMCs provided the cDNA or gDNA that served as material.

The CDR3 loop spans 13 amino acids. Deletions cut 10 bases from V and 0 bases from J, with 12 bases between. The germline gives CDR1 MNHEY, CDR2 SVGAGI. Original processing methods: Estimation of nucleated cell counts was performed using reference gene primer amplification. Generated by immunoSEQ multiplex PCR, the TCRdb table keeps only in-frame clones and is missing some. The DNA was the basis for D and trimming; V, J and clone size are from that table. The data show more than 200,000 clones, with 88% seen just once and under 1.5% held by the top ten. V gene TRBV6-5 combines with J gene TRBJ2-5, with a possible D match to TRBD1 (6 bases). This TCR came from a man aged 80 or over with acute or convalescent COVID-19. What was sequenced was peripheral blood. In nucleotides, the CDR3 is TGTGCCACAGGGGCGAGATACCAAGAGACCCAGTACTTC. It yields the protein CATGARYQETQYF.